This TCR beta chain appears in the sequencing data of a study of regulatory T cells in long-lasting Graves disease. Looking at the study overall: New Graves' disease cases had less than 3 months of antithyroid drugs.

The authors built TCR beta libraries using iRepertoire HTBI primers and Arm-PCR of CDR3 regions. TCRdb re-called the multiplex PCR reads with MiXCR, one entry per CDR3 protein. In the table there are about 450,000 distinct CDR3 sequences, around 13% of which are singletons. This clonotype showed up many times. V was pared by 6 bases and J by 7 bases, with 9 bases of the junction left unmatched. The CDR3 contains 15 residues. Time point: newly diagnosed GD, antithyroid drugs for less than 3 months. RNA isolated from PBMCs was used to make the TCR library. The authors drew patients from an endocrinology department in Xi'an, China. The authors drew approximately 8.1 milliliters of peripheral blood into EDTA tubes. The same data also went into a second study, on T cells in Graves' hyperthyroidism and ophthalmopathy. This second study notes: Blood also showed most of the thyroid clonotypes that were expanded above 0.001.

The sample consisted of peripheral blood mononuclear cells (PBMCs), taken at new diagnosis, from a patient treated with antithyroid drugs. The chain carries TRBV12-3 or TRBV12-4 and TRBJ1-5; TRBD1 aligns across 10 bases. The receptor was derived from a woman aged 45 to 65 with Graves disease. The CDR3 DNA is TGTGCCAGCAGCCCCTCGGGGACAGGGGAACAGCCCCAGCATTTT. Translation gives CASSPSGTGEQPQHF.